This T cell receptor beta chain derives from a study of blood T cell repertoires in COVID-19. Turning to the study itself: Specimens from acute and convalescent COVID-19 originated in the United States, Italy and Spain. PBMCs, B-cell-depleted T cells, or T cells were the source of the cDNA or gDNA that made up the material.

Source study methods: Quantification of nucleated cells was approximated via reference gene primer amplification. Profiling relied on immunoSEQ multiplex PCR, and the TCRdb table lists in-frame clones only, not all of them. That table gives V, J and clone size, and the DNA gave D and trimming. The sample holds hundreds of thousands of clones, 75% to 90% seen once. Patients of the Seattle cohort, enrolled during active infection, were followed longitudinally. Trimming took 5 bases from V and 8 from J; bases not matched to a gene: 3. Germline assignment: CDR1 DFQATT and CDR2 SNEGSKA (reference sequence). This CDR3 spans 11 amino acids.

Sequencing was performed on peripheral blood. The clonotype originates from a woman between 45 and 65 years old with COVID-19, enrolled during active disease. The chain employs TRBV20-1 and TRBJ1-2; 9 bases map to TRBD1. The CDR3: CSAPGQGGYTF. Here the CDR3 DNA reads TGCAGTGCTCCAGGACAGGGGGGCTACACCTTC.